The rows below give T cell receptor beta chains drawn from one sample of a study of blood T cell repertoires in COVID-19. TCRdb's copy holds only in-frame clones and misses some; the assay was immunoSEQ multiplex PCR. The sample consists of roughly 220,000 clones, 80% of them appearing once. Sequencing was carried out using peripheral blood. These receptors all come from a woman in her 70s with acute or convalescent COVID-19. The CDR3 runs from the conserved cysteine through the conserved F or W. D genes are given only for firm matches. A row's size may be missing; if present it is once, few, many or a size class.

TGTGCCACCAGCAGGATTTTACCGAGCTCCTACAATGAGCAGTTCTTC,CATSRILPSSYNEQFF,16,.,TRBV15,TRBJ2-1,.
TGTGCCAGCAGACCCGAAGGACTAGCGGGAGAGACCCAGTACTTC,CASRPEGLAGETQYF,15,.,TRBV6-1,TRBJ2-5,TRBD2
TGCGCCAGCAGACCCGGACTCTCATCCCCTTCACCCCTCCACTTT,CASRPGLSSPSPLHF,15,few,TRBV5-1,TRBJ1-6,.
TGTGCCAGCAGTCCCGGGCCAGGGAGGCAAGAGACCCAGTACTTC,CASSPGPGRQETQYF,15,.,TRBV27,TRBJ2-5,.
TGTGCCAGCAGCCAGGGGACAGAAGAAGCTTTCTTT,CASSQGTEEAFF,12,.,TRBV3-1/TRBV3-2,TRBJ1-1,TRBD1
TGTGCCAGCTCACCACCGTCCCTTCGTACTGGAAACACCATATATTTT,CASSPPSLRTGNTIYF,16,.,TRBV18,TRBJ1-3,.
TGTGCCATCAGTGACCAGGACAGTACCACTGAAGCTTTCTTT,CAISDQDSTTEAFF,14,.,TRBV10-3,TRBJ1-1,.
TGTGCCAGCTCACCGGAGACAGGGGAGTATGGCTACACCTTC,CASSPETGEYGYTF,14,few,TRBV18,TRBJ1-2,TRBD1
TGTGCCAGCAGCTTTACAGGGGGGGCCACTGAAGCTTTCTTT,CASSFTGGATEAFF,14,few,TRBV7-2,TRBJ1-1,TRBD1
TGTGCCAGCAGCGGAATGACAGGGTCGAATTCACCCCTCCACTTT,CASSGMTGSNSPLHF,15,.,TRBV2,TRBJ1-6,TRBD1
TGTGCCAGCAGTTTAGGGGAGGGGAGACCCAGTCCCTACGAGCAGTACTTC,CASSLGEGRPSPYEQYF,17,.,TRBV28,TRBJ2-7,TRBD2
TGTGCCAGCAGTACGACAAGCTACAATGAGCAGTTCTTC,CASSTTSYNEQFF,13,.,TRBV2,TRBJ2-1,.
TGTGCCAGCAGCCCGGACAGGGAGGGCGGAAACACCATATATTTT,CASSPDREGGNTIYF,15,few,TRBV3-1/TRBV3-2,TRBJ1-3,TRBD1
TGTGCCAGCAACCCCGGGGGTTCGAATGAGCAGTTCTTC,CASNPGGSNEQFF,13,.,TRBV18,TRBJ2-1,.
TGTGCCAGTAGTGAAAGCGGGAGGGCCCGGTACAATGAGCAGTTCTTC,CASSESGRARYNEQFF,16,.,TRBV19,TRBJ2-1,TRBD2
TGTGCCAGCAGTTTCGAAAGGACAGCTGGGGGGCAGTTCTTC,CASSFERTAGGQFF,14,.,TRBV27,TRBJ2-1,.
TGTGCCAGCAGCCGACGACTAGCGGGAGGGCCAGGAACCGGGGAGCTGTTTTTT,CASSRRLAGGPGTGELFF,18,.,TRBV3-1/TRBV3-2,TRBJ2-2,TRBD2
TGTGCCGGTACGACAGGGAGCGATGAAAAACTGTTTTTT,CAGTTGSDEKLFF,13,.,TRBV30,TRBJ1-4,TRBD1
TGTGCCAGCAGTTCCCTAGGCGGTGCTTATGGCTACACCTTC,CASSSLGGAYGYTF,14,.,TRBV28,TRBJ1-2,.
TGTGCCAGCAGCTTAGAGTCAGATGGCTACACCTTC,CASSLESDGYTF,12,.,TRBV7-8,TRBJ1-2,.
TGTGCCAGCAGCAGCCGGACAGGGGGTCAGCCCCAGCATTTT,CASSSRTGGQPQHF,14,.,TRBV21-1,TRBJ1-5,.
TGTGCCAGCAGCGATCGAGGAGGCGGGGACGAGCAGTACTTC,CASSDRGGGDEQYF,14,.,TRBV5-4,TRBJ2-7,.
TGTGCCAGCAGAACGGACAGCCCCTATAGCAATCAGCCCCAGCATTTT,CASRTDSPYSNQPQHF,16,.,TRBV28,TRBJ1-5,.
TGTGCCATCGGATATGAGGGTCCAGAGACCCAGTACTTC,CAIGYEGPETQYF,13,.,TRBV10-3,TRBJ2-5,.
TGTGCCAGCAGCCGTACCTACGAGCAGTACTTC,CASSRTYEQYF,11,.,TRBV2,TRBJ2-7,.
TGTGCCAGCAGGGTATACTATGGGACTATAAGCACAGATACGCAGTATTTT,CASRVYYGTISTDTQYF,17,.,TRBV27,TRBJ2-3,TRBD2
TGTGCCAGCAGCTTAGCCGGACAGAACAATCAGCCCCAGCATTTT,CASSLAGQNNQPQHF,15,.,TRBV7-9,TRBJ1-5,.
TGTGCCACCAGTGATTTGCAAACGGCGGGAACTAGCACAGATACGCAGTATTTT,CATSDLQTAGTSTDTQYF,18,.,TRBV24-1,TRBJ2-3,.
TGTGCCAGCAGTCCAGCGGGAGGCTATGATACGCAGTATTTT,CASSPAGGYDTQYF,14,once,TRBV28,TRBJ2-3,TRBD2
TGTGCCAGCAGCAAAGTAGGGAAAACAGGCTGTCAGCCCCAGCATTTT,CASSKVGKTGCQPQHF,16,.,TRBV21-1,TRBJ1-5,.
TGTGCCAGCAGCCGAGATTCGTTTGGCGGCTACACCTTC,CASSRDSFGGYTF,13,.,TRBV3-1/TRBV3-2,TRBJ1-2,.
TGTGCCAGCAGCCTAGGGACAGGTTTCCTCTCTGGAAACACCATATATTTT,CASSLGTGFLSGNTIYF,17,.,TRBV7-2,TRBJ1-3,TRBD1
TGTGCCAGCAGCTCGGGGACAGGGGGCTACACTGAAGCTTTCTTT,CASSSGTGGYTEAFF,15,.,TRBV5-6,TRBJ1-1,TRBD1
TGTGCCAGCAGCGTGCTAGCGGATTCCAATGAGCAGTTCTTC,CASSVLADSNEQFF,14,few,TRBV9,TRBJ2-1,TRBD2
TGCGCCAGCTCAACAGGGACCGAAAAACTGTTTTTT,CASSTGTEKLFF,12,.,TRBV10-2,TRBJ1-4,.
TGTGCCAGCACCGCGACAGGGTTGGGCACTGAAGCTTTCTTT,CASTATGLGTEAFF,14,.,TRBV5-4,TRBJ1-1,TRBD1
TGTGCCAGCAGTTACTCGGGGAGCTCTGGAAACACCATATATTTT,CASSYSGSSGNTIYF,15,once,TRBV6-5,TRBJ1-3,.
TGTGCCAGCAGTAGGGGAAGGGAGCAGTACTTC,CASSRGREQYF,11,once,TRBV6-5,TRBJ2-7,.
TGTGCCAGCAGCTCCGGGACAGCGAACACCGGGGAGCTGTTTTTT,CASSSGTANTGELFF,15,.,TRBV5-8,TRBJ2-2,TRBD1
TGTGCCAGCAGCATCACAGGAGAAAAACTGTTTTTT,CASSITGEKLFF,12,.,TRBV21-1,TRBJ1-4,.
TGTGCCGTCAGGGGGCGATCTCTAGAAAAACTGTTTTTT,CAVRGRSLEKLFF,13,once,TRBV28,TRBJ1-4,TRBD1
TGTGCCAGCAGCTTAGGACAGGGAGGTGGCTACACCTTC,CASSLGQGGGYTF,13,few,TRBV11-1,TRBJ1-2,TRBD1
TGTGCCTGGAGTTTGACAGGAAACAAGAATCAGCCCCAGCATTTT,CAWSLTGNKNQPQHF,15,.,TRBV30,TRBJ1-5,.
TGTGCCAGCAGTTTAGGGGGCGGCGGCCTTAATGAGCAGTTCTTC,CASSLGGGGLNEQFF,15,.,TRBV28,TRBJ2-1,.
TGTGCCAGCAGCTTTTCTGGGACAGGGGAGATGGGGAACACCGGGGAGCTGTTTTTT,CASSFSGTGEMGNTGELFF,19,once,TRBV7-9,TRBJ2-2,TRBD1
TGTGCCAGCGGGCGGACTAGCGGGACAGAGACCCAGTACTTC,CASGRTSGTETQYF,14,.,TRBV28,TRBJ2-5,TRBD2
TGTGCCACCAGTGGCCGAGGGGACTCCTATGGCTACACCTTC,CATSGRGDSYGYTF,14,.,TRBV24-1,TRBJ1-2,.
TGTGCCAGCAGGCCGGACACGAACTACGAGCAGTACTTC,CASRPDTNYEQYF,13,.,TRBV7-8,TRBJ2-7,.
TGTGCCAGCAGCGGGACTTTTTCAGAGGTCGAGCAGTACTTC,CASSGTFSEVEQYF,14,.,TRBV5-6,TRBJ2-7,.